This T cell receptor (beta chain) stems from a study of cytomegalovirus exposure and HLA in healthy donors. Broader study findings: According to reports, the classifier identified cytomegalovirus status with high specificity and sensitivity. TCR beta V- and J-gene trimming, according to a later analysis, was linked to a missense DCLRE1C variant.

Despite likely unrecorded immune exposures, the donors were nominally healthy at the time of sampling. The germline V gene encodes CDR1 LGHNA and CDR2 YNFKEQ. CDR3 length: 16 amino acids. The PCR had 60 Vbeta and 13 Jbeta primers. The protocol was immunoSEQ multiplex PCR, while the TCRdb copy is restricted to in-frame clones and leaves out a portion. The sample records about 110,000 clones, approximately 82% being singletons. About this clone: Its antigen is not known.

This chain connects TRBV4-2 to TRBJ2-5; D might be TRBD2 (7 bases). The J call is in doubt because the DNA end fits TRBJ2-7 better. Sequenced input: PBMCs. This TCR was sampled from a man between 25 and 39 years old in good health and CMV-seropositive. In nucleotides, the CDR3 is TGTGCCAGCAGCCAAGAATTGGCGGGGGCCGTCTACGAGCAGTACTTC. Amino acid sequence: CASSQELAGAVYEQYF.